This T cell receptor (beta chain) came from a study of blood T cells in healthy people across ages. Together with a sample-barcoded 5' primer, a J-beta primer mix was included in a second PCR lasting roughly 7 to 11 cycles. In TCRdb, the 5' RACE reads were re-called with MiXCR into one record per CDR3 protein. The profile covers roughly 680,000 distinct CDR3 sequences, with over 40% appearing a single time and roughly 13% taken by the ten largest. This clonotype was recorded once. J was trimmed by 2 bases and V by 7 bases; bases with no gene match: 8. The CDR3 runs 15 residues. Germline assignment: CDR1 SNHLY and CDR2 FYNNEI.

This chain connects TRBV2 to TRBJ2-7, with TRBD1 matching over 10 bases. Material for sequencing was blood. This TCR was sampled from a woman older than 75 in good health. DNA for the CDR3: TGTGCCAGCACCCGGGAGGGACAGGGGACCTACGAGCAGTACTTC. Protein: CASTREGQGTYEQYF. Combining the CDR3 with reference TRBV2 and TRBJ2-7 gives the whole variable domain EPEVTQTPSHQVTQMGQEVILRCVPISNHLYFYWYRQILGQKVEFLVSFYNNEISEKSEIFDDQFSVERPDGSNFTLKIRSTKLEDSAMYFCASTREGQGTYEQYFGPGTRLTVT.